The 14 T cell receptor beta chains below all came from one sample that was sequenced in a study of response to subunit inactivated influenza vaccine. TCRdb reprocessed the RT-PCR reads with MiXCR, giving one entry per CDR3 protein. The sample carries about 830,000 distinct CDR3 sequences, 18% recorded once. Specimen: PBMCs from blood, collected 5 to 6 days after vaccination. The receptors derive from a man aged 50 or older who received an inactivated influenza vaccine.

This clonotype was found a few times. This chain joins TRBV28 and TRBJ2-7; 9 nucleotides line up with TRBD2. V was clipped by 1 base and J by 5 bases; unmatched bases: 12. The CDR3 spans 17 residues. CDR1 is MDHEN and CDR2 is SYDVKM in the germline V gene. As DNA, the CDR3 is TGTGCCAGCAGTTTATATAAGGCGGGAGGGAGCTTCCACGAGCAGTACTTC. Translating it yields CASSLYKAGGSFHEQYF.

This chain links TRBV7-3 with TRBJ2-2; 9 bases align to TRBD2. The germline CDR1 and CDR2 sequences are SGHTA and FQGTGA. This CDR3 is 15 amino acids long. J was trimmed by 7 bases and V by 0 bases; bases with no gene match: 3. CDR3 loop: CASSLTALAGGELFF. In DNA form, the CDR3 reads TGTGCCAGCAGCTTAACGGCACTAGCGGGCGGGGAGCTGTTTTTT.

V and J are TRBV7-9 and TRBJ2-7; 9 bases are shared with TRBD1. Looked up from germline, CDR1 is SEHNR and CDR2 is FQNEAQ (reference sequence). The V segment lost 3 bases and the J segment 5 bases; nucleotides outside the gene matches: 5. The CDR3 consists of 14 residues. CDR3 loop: CASSFWTGVDEQYF. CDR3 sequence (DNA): TGTGCCAGCAGCTTTTGGACAGGGGTGGACGAGCAGTACTTC. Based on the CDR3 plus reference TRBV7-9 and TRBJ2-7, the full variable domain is DTGVSQNPRHKITKRGQNVTFRCDPISEHNRLYWYRQTLGQGPEFLTYFQNEAQLEKSRLLSDRFSAERPKGSFSTLEIQRTEQGDSAMYLCASSFWTGVDEQYFGPGTRLTVT.

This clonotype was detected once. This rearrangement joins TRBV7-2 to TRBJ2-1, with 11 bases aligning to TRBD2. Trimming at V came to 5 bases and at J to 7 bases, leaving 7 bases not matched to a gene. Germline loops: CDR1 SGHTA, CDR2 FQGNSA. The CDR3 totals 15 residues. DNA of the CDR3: TGTGCCAGCAGCCGAACCGGGACTAGCGGTAATGAGCAGTTCTTC. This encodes CASSRTGTSGNEQFF.

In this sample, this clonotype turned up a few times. The CDR3 loop is CSARTSGSQETQYF. The CDR3 DNA is TGCAGTGCTAGGACTAGCGGGAGCCAAGAGACCCAGTACTTC. The chain is built from TRBV20-1 and TRBJ2-5; 12 nucleotides agree with TRBD2. The junction had 0 bases not matched to a gene; V was cut back by 3 bases and J by 1 base. This CDR3 is built from 14 residues. Germline V gives CDR1 DFQATT, CDR2 SNEGSKA (reference sequence).

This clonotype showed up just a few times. CDR3: CAISEGTQGQAGELFF. In DNA form, the CDR3 reads TGTGCCATCAGTGAGGGGACCCAAGGTCAGGCCGGGGAGCTGTTTTTT. The V and J genes are TRBV10-3 and TRBJ2-2; tentatively, D is TRBD1 or TRBD2 (5 bases each). The CDR3 spans 16 residues. Germline lookup yields CDR1 ENHRY and CDR2 SYGVKD. Deletions cut 2 bases from V and 6 bases from J, with 16 bases between.

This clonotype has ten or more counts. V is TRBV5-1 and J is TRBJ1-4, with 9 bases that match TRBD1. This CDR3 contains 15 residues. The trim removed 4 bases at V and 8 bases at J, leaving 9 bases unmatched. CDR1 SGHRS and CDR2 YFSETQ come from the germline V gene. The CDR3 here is CASSTSGTGTEKLFF. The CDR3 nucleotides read TGCGCCAGCAGCACATCCGGGACAGGGACGGAAAAACTGTTTTTT.

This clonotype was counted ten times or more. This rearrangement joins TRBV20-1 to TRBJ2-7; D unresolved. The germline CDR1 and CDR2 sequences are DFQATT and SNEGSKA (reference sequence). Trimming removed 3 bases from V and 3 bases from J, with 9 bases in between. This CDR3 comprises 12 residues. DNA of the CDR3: TGCAGTGCTAGGGCTTCTAGCTACGAGCAGTACTTC. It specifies CSARASSYEQYF.

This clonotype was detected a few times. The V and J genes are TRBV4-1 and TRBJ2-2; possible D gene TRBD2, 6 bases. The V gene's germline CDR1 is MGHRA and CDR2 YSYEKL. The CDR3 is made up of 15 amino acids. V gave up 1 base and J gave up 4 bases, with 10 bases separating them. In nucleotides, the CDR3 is TGCGCCAGCAGCCAAGTGGACGGGGGCACCGGGGAGCTGTTTTTT. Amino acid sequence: CASSQVDGGTGELFF.

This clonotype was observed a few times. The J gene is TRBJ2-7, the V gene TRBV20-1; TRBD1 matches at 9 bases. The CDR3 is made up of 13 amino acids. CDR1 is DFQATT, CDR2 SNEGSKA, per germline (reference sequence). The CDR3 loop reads CNESGTGFHEQYF. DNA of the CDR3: TGCAATGAATCCGGGACAGGGTTTCACGAGCAGTACTTC.

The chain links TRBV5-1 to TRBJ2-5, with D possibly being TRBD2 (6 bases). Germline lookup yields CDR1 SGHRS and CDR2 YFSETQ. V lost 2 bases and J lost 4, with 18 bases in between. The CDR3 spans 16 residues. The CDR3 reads CASSFNRDSGGETQYF. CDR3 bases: TGCGCCAGCAGCTTCAACCGGGACTCTGGAGGAGAGACCCAGTACTTC.

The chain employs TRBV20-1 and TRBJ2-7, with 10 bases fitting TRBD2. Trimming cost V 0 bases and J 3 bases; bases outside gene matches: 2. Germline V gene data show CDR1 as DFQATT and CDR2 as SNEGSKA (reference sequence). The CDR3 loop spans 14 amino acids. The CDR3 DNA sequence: TGCAGTGCTAGAGAACTAGCGGGAAACTACGAGCAGTACTTC. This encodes CSARELAGNYEQYF.

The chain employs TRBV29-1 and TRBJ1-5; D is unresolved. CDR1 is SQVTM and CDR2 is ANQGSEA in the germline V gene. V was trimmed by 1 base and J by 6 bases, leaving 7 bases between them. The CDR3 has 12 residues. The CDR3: CSVEVSGQPQHF. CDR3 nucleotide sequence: TGCAGCGTTGAAGTATCGGGTCAGCCCCAGCATTTT. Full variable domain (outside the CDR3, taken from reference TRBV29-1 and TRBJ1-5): SAVISQKPSRDICQRGTSLTIQCQVDSQVTMMFWYRQQPGQSLTLIATANQGSEATYESGFVIDKFPISRPNLTFSTLTVSNMSPEDSSIYLCSVEVSGQPQHFGDGTRLSIL.

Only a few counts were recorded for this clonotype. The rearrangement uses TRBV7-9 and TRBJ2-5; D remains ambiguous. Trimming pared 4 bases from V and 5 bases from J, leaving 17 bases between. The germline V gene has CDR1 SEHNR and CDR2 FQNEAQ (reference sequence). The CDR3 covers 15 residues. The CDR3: CASSYGFGVTETQYF. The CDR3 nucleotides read TGTGCCAGCAGCTACGGTTTTGGGGTAACGGAGACCCAGTACTTC.